Included here is one T cell receptor (beta chain) sequence, with context. Its antigen is not identified. This sample's time point: persistent/refractory GD, antithyroid drugs over 5 years with positive TRAb. The TCR library was prepared using RNA isolated from PBMCs. American Thyroid Association guidelines served as the basis for diagnosing Graves' disease. The length of the CDR3 is 15 residues. Trimming took off 4 bases at V and 3 bases at J, with 13 bases between the two ends. Per germline, CDR1 ENHRY and CDR2 SYGVKD. The data were taken from a study of regulatory T cells in long-lasting Graves disease. Study observations and caveats: Repertoires from persistent disease leaned toward TRBV28, TRBJ1-2 and TRBJ2-5.

CDR3 regions were amplified by Arm-PCR using iRepertoire HTBI primers to build TCR beta libraries. Per the original methods: Analysis of the samples identified around 60 TRBV and 12 to 15 TRBJ segments. TCRdb redid the calling of the multiplex PCR reads with MiXCR, one entry per CDR3 protein. These V and J calls are TCRdb output, not the study's own analysis. Of hundreds of thousands of distinct CDR3 sequences listed, roughly 21% are singletons. The specimen comprised peripheral blood mononuclear cells (PBMCs), sampled when the disease was refractory, from a patient treated with antithyroid drugs. The chain uses TRBV10-3 and TRBJ1-5, with D possibly TRBD1 on 5 matching bases. The source is a female donor with Graves disease. The CDR3 region is CAISAIAGVNQPQHF. The CDR3 DNA reads TGTGCCATCAGTGCGATTGCGGGGGTCAATCAGCCCCAGCATTTT.